This TCR beta chain comes out of a study of blood T cell repertoires in COVID-19. The table lists this clone with a few counts. Original processing methods: Amplification of reference gene primers was used by the study to estimate nucleated cell counts. The protocol was immunoSEQ multiplex PCR, while the TCRdb copy is restricted to in-frame clones and leaves out a portion. The V and J calls and the clone size are those of that table, but D and trimming were determined from the DNA. The profile covers under 250,000 clones, with 75% to 85% appearing a single time and 4.3% taken by the ten largest. In germline, CDR1 is DFQATT, CDR2 SNEGSKA (reference sequence). V dropped 3 bases and J dropped 7; count of bases not matched to a gene: 10. This CDR3 has 15 residues.

Sequencing was done on a sample of PBMCs or T cells enriched from blood (not recorded which). This clonotype was obtained from a man aged 30 to 39 with acute COVID-19. The genes are TRBV20-1 and TRBJ2-7; 12 nucleotides match TRBD2. The CDR3 nucleotides are TGCAGTGCTAGTTATGGACTAGCGGGGAGCTCGGAGCAGTACTTC. Its translation: CSASYGLAGSSEQYF.